These T cell receptor beta chains were read from a single sample in a study of blood T cell repertoires in COVID-19. Measured with immunoSEQ multiplex PCR; TCRdb has only the in-frame clones, and not every one. The sample yields about 290,000 clones, about nine tenths seen once. The specimen sequenced was PBMCs or T cells enriched from blood (not recorded which). Receptors were obtained from a woman aged 40-49 years who had recovered from COVID-19. Each CDR3 is given with its conserved first and last residue. D genes are given only for firm matches. Some rows have no size entry. The others give once, few or many, or a class for an expanded clone.

abundance,v_gene,d_gene,len,j_gene,CDR3nt,CDR3aa
once,TRBV19,-,15,TRBJ2-7,TGTGCCAGTAGTAGGGGACTGACGAGCTCCTACGAGCAGTACTTC,CASSRGLTSSYEQYF
-,TRBV30,TRBD2,15,TRBJ2-7,TGTGCCTGGAAGTTAAGCGGGGGGTTCTCCTACGAGCAGTACTTC,CAWKLSGGFSYEQYF
-,TRBV12-3/TRBV12-4,-,13,TRBJ1-2,TGTGCCAGCAGGGATGAGATATCGGGTGGCTACACCTTC,CASRDEISGGYTF
-,TRBV24-1,TRBD1,15,TRBJ2-3,TGTGCCACCAGTGGGGACAGCATCGGAGCAGATACGCAGTATTTT,CATSGDSIGADTQYF
once,TRBV11-1,TRBD1,14,TRBJ2-4,TGTGCCAGCAGCGCACAGGGGGCGTTAGACATTCAGTACTTC,CASSAQGALDIQYF
-,TRBV5-1,-,16,TRBJ1-3,TGCGCCAGCAGCTTGGAGGCGGCGAGCTCTGGAAACACCATATATTTT,CASSLEAASSGNTIYF
-,TRBV5-1,TRBD2,16,TRBJ2-1,TGCGCCAGCAGCGGAATGAGCGGGGGGGCAATCAATGAGCAGTTCTTC,CASSGMSGGAINEQFF
many,TRBV2,-,13,TRBJ1-5,TGTGCCAGCCACCAAGGAGGGGATCAGCCCCAGCATTTT,CASHQGGDQPQHF
-,TRBV12-2,-,12,TRBJ2-3,TGTGCAAGTCGCTTAGGAATTAGCGGGTGGTATTTT,CASRLGISGWYF
-,TRBV27,-,11,TRBJ2-1,TGTGCCAGCAGTTTACCAAATGAGCAGTTCTTC,CASSLPNEQFF
-,TRBV12-5,TRBD1,17,TRBJ1-5,TGTGCTAGTGGTCTCCTAAGGGACAGGGGGACAAATCAGCCCCAGCATTTT,CASGLLRDRGTNQPQHF
-,TRBV6-1,-,14,TRBJ2-3,TGTGCCAGCAGTGAAGCGCTTCCGCGGGATACGCAGTATTTT,CASSEALPRDTQYF
-,TRBV2,TRBD2,14,TRBJ2-7,TGTGCCAGCATTTATAGCGGGGGGGCCTACGAGCAGTACTTC,CASIYSGGAYEQYF
-,TRBV18,-,14,TRBJ2-7,TGTGCCAGCTCACTTGGGCTAGCGAACTACGAGCAGTACTTC,CASSLGLANYEQYF
-,TRBV7-9,TRBD1,15,TRBJ2-7,TGTGCCAGCAGCTTAACTCGGGACAGCTCCTACGAGCAGTACTTC,CASSLTRDSSYEQYF
-,TRBV18,TRBD1,16,TRBJ1-4,TGTGCCAGCTCACCCCAAGCAGGGGGCGCGTGGGAAAAACTGTTTTTT,CASSPQAGGAWEKLFF
-,TRBV7-3,-,15,TRBJ2-7,TGTGCCAGCAGCTTGTCCGCGGGAAACTCCTACGAGCAGTACTTC,CASSLSAGNSYEQYF
-,TRBV27,TRBD2,16,TRBJ2-1,TGTGCCAGTAGTACTCGTCTAGCGGGAAGGTACAATGAGCAGTTCTTC,CASSTRLAGRYNEQFF
-,TRBV4-1,-,16,TRBJ2-1,TGCGCCAGCAGCCAAGATCTGACGGGGTTCGTCAATGAGCAGTTCTTC,CASSQDLTGFVNEQFF
-,TRBV19,TRBD1,17,TRBJ1-6,TGTGCCAGTAGGAACTTCTCGGTTTGGACAGGGGGTTCACCCCTCCACTTT,CASRNFSVWTGGSPLHF
-,TRBV29-1,TRBD1,15,TRBJ2-3,TGCAGCAATACAGGGGCTCATCCCTTTACAGATACGCAGTATTTT,CSNTGAHPFTDTQYF
once,TRBV2,TRBD2,15,TRBJ2-5,TGTGCCAGCAGTGAAGCACTAGCGGGAAAAGAGACCCAGTACTTC,CASSEALAGKETQYF
once,TRBV2,TRBD2,16,TRBJ2-5,TGTGCCAGCAGTGAAACGGTAGCGGGGTACCAAGAGACCCAGTACTTC,CASSETVAGYQETQYF
-,TRBV30,TRBD1,15,TRBJ1-1,TGTGCCTGGTCCCGGGACAGGGGTACGTCCACTGAAGCTTTCTTT,CAWSRDRGTSTEAFF
-,TRBV5-1,-,14,TRBJ1-1,TGCGCCAGCGGCGCCGGGACAACGAACACTGAAGCTTTCTTT,CASGAGTTNTEAFF
-,TRBV20-1,-,14,TRBJ2-3,TGCAGTGCTAGTGACCCTGGGGCCACAGATACGCAGTATTTT,CSASDPGATDTQYF
-,TRBV11-3,-,14,TRBJ2-1,TGTGCCAGCAGCTTAGGCCAGCCCGACGGGGAGCAGTTCTTC,CASSLGQPDGEQFF
-,TRBV3-1/TRBV3-2,-,16,TRBJ1-3,TGTGCCAGCAGCCCCCCGAGAAGAGTCTCTGGAAACACCATATATTTT,CASSPPRRVSGNTIYF
few,TRBV7-3,TRBD1,16,TRBJ1-6,TGTGCCAGCAGCTTGATGCGGACAGGGAACAATTCACCCCTCCACTTT,CASSLMRTGNNSPLHF
-,TRBV5-1,TRBD2,16,TRBJ2-5,TGCGCCAGCAGGCTCGGGACTAGCGGGAGCGGAGAGACCCAGTACTTC,CASRLGTSGSGETQYF
-,TRBV6-5,-,15,TRBJ1-5,TGTGCCAGCAGTAGACTCCTGGATAGCAATCAGCCCCAGCATTTT,CASSRLLDSNQPQHF
-,TRBV10-2,-,15,TRBJ1-1,TGCGCCAGCAGTGGGTGGGGCAGTCTGGACACTGAAGCTTTCTTT,CASSGWGSLDTEAFF
-,TRBV5-1,TRBD1,15,TRBJ1-2,TGCGCCAGCAGCTTGGGGACAGGGGGCCCCTATGGCTACACCTTC,CASSLGTGGPYGYTF